A single TCR beta chain is shown here with its context. Other DNA variants within this sample encode the same CDR3. Trimming at V came to 8 bases and at J to 3 bases, leaving 8 bases not matched to a gene. Germline lookup yields CDR1 MDHEN and CDR2 SYDVKM. The CDR3 runs 14 residues. There was no recording of CMV serostatus for this donor. The PCR ran on 60 Vbeta and 13 Jbeta primers. Method: immunoSEQ multiplex PCR; TCRdb's copy keeps in-frame clones and lacks some. The table shows about 140,000 clones, with about 82% occurring only once. The data derive from a study of cytomegalovirus exposure and HLA in healthy donors.

This receptor was taken from a man aged 25-45 years in good health. Specimen: PBMCs. This chain uses TRBV28 with TRBJ2-3, with TRBD2 matching over 7 bases. CDR3 in amino acids: CASRRAGGTDTQYF. CDR3 DNA sequence: TGTGCCAGCCGGAGGGCCGGGGGGACAGATACGCAGTATTTT.